This TCR beta chain was recorded in a study of blood T cell repertoires in COVID-19. Background on the study: COVID-19 samples, acute and convalescent, were from the United States, Italy and Spain. From T cells, B-cell-depleted T cells, or PBMCs came the material, which was cDNA or gDNA.

Trimming stripped 1 base from V and 4 bases from J, with 14 bases between. Germline loops: CDR1 LGHNA, CDR2 YNFKEQ. This CDR3 region has 16 residues. Under the authors' procedure: Reference gene primer amplification gave estimated nucleated cell counts. The table came from immunoSEQ multiplex PCR; TCRdb's copy has only in-frame clones and leaves some out. That table supplies the V and J calls and clone size; D and trimming were determined from the DNA. The data hold about 18,000 clones, with approximately 91% observed a single time. The sequenced sample was peripheral blood. The TCR originated in a human donor in a cohort sampled during active COVID-19. The V gene is TRBV4-2, the J gene TRBJ1-5; possibly TRBD1 for D (6 bases). Written as DNA, the CDR3 is TGTGCCAGCAGCCAAGGTCACGCAGGGGAAAATCAGCCCCAGCATTTT. It yields the protein CASSQGHAGENQPQHF.